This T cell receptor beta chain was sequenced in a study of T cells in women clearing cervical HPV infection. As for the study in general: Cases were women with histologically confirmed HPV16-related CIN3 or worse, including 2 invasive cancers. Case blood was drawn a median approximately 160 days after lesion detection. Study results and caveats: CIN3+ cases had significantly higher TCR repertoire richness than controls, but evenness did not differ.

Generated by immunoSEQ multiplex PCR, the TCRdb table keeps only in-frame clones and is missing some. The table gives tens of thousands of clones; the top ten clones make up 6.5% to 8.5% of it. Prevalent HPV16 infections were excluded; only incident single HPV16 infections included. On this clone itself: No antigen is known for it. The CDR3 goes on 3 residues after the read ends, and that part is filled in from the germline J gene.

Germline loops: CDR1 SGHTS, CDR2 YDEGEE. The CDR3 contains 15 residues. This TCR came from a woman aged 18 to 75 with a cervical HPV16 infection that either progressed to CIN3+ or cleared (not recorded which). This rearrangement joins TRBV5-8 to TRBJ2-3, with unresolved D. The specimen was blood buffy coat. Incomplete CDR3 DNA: TGTGCCAGCAGCTTGATCGGGTACCTTCAAGAGACG. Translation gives CASSLIGYLQET. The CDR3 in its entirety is CASSLIGYLQETQYF. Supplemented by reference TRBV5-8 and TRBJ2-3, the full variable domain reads EAGVTQSPTHLIKTRGQQATLRCSPISGHTSVYWYQQALGLGLQFLLWYDEGEERNRGNFPPRFSGRQFPNYSSELNVNALELEDSALYLCASSLIGYLQETQYFGPGTRLTVL.